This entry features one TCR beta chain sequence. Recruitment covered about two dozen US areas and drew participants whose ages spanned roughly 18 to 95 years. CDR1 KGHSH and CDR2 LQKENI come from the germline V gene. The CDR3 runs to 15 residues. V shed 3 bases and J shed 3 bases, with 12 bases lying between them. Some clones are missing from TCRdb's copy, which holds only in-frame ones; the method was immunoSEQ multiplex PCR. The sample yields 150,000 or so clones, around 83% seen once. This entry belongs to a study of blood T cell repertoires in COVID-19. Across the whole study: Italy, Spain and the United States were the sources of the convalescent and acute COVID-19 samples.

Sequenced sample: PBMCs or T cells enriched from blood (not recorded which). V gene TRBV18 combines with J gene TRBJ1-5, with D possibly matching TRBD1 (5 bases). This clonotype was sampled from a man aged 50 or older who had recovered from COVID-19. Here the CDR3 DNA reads TGTGCCAGCTCACCTCTCCAGGGTATCAATCAGCCCCAGCATTTT. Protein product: CASSPLQGINQPQHF.